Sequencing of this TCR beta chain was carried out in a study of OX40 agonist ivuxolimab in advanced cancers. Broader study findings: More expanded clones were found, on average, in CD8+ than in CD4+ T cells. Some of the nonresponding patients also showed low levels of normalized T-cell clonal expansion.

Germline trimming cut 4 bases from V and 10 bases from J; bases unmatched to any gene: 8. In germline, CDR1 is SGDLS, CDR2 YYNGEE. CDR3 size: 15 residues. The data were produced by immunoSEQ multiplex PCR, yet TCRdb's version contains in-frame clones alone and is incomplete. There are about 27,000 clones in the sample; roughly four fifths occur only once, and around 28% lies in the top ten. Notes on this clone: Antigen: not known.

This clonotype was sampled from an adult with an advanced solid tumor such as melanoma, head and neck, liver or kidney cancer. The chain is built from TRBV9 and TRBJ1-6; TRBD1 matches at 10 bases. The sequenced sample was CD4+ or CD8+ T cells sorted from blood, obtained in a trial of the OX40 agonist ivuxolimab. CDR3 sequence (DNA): TGTGCCAGCAGCCCCCGGACAGGGGGTTTCTCACCCCTCCACTTT. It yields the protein CASSPRTGGFSPLHF.